The T cell receptor beta chain described here comes from a study of metastatic and nonmetastatic thyroid tumors. Study overall: Where malignant and benign thyroid patients were concerned, repertoires were compared across blood and tumor or nodule tissue.

Trimming took 4 bases from V and 9 from J; bases not matched to a gene: 13. CDR1 and CDR2 from the germline V gene are LGHNA and YSLEER. The CDR3 sequence is 17 residues long. All patients were treatment-naive before thyroid surgery. Judged by abundance, this clone is large (0.1 to 1%). Original processing methods: The study built a papillary thyroid cancer distant-metastasis classifier from CDR3 differences across clinicopathological groups. TCRdb reprocessed the PCR reads via MiXCR. Clone size and V and J calls follow TCRdb, not the original study. The repertoire holds some 8,000 clones, around 29% seen once, with approximately 19% in the top ten.

Source material: tumor tissue. The source of this sequence is a female donor with papillary thyroid cancer or a benign thyroid nodule (not recorded which). Some clones in this sample may be carry-over from other donors' samples. V and J are TRBV4-3 and TRBJ1-6, with TRBD1 matching over 9 bases. The CDR3 bases are TGCGCCAGCAGCCCATCCTTTGGGACAGGGTTTACTTCACCCCTCCACTTT. The encoded protein is CASSPSFGTGFTSPLHF.